These T cell receptor beta chains were read from a single sample in a study of identical twins. TCRdb itself ran the 5' RACE reads through MiXCR, one entry per CDR3 protein. This repertoire shows roughly 1,500,000 distinct CDR3 sequences, 32% found once; its top ten account for approximately 0.25%. The sample was cord blood. The receptors originated from a newborn girl in good health. The CDR3 runs from the conserved cysteine through the conserved F or W. The D gene is left open where the match is weak. Size is omitted from some rows. Given values are once, few, many or a class for expanded clones.

>TRBJ1-1|NA|TRBD1|TRBV11-3
CASSLGGGGSTEAFF
>TRBJ2-4|NA|NA|TRBV25-1
CASSNLKSGSKNTQYF
>TRBJ1-2|NA|TRBD1|TRBV2
CASIAGTGYGYTF
>TRBJ2-7|many|NA|TRBV27
CASSLMTGYEQYF
>TRBJ1-5|NA|TRBD1|TRBV12-3/TRBV12-4
CASSTGTGPTSNQPQHF
>TRBJ2-7|NA|NA|TRBV9
CASSAPSSYEQYF
>TRBJ1-1|once|NA|TRBV5-1
CASSGVSSNTEAFF
>NA|NA|TRBD2|TRBV20-1
CSARDQQLAGGPYGYNEQYF
>TRBJ1-5|few|NA|TRBV7-4
CASSLYRVSNQPQHF
>TRBJ2-3|NA|TRBD1|TRBV5-5
CASSLRLLVTMDREATQYF
>TRBJ1-1|NA|NA|TRBV15
CATSSLTRDTEAFF
>TRBJ2-1|NA|TRBD2|TRBV20-1
CSYTPGGSYNEQFF
>TRBJ1-5|NA|TRBD1|TRBV27
CASSPGTGAFQPQHF
>TRBJ1-1|few|NA|TRBV5-1
CASSLELAVEAFF
>TRBJ1-2|NA|NA|TRBV29-1
CGVEDLVTHYGYTF
>TRBJ1-6|few|NA|TRBV12-3/TRBV12-4
CASSLRGVGFYNSPLHF
>TRBJ2-7|many|TRBD1|TRBV4-2
CASSQVAWTGGSYEQYF
>TRBJ2-1|NA|NA|TRBV20-1
CSARAKGVYEQFF
>TRBJ1-1|few|NA|TRBV29-1
CSAREVMNTEAFF
>TRBJ1-1|NA|NA|TRBV24-1
CATSDSSGTEAFF
>NA|NA|NA|TRBV2
CASSEQGQETQFF
>TRBJ1-5|NA|NA|TRBV18
CASSQSFYSNQPQHF
>TRBJ1-1|NA|NA|TRBV20-1
CVSRGRNGGTEAFF
>TRBJ2-5|NA|TRBD2|TRBV6-6
CASSRVGAGENYNEQYF
>TRBJ2-2|NA|NA|TRBV24-1
CATRSTSPNTGELFF
>TRBJ2-7|NA|NA|TRBV4-3
CASSQAFLGGLVSYEQYF
>TRBJ2-7|few|NA|TRBV10-3
CAISPTGPSYEQYF
>TRBJ2-1|few|TRBD2|TRBV10-3
CAISSPGLAGGGVFF
>TRBJ2-3|NA|TRBD1|TRBV7-2
CASSFRGREDTQYF
>TRBJ2-7|NA|TRBD2|TRBV28
CASSRRTSLFYEQYF
>TRBJ2-3|NA|NA|TRBV21-1
CAEGRERPSTDTQYF
>TRBJ2-2|NA|NA|TRBV2
CASRLAHTGELFF
>TRBJ2-3|many|NA|TRBV20-1
CSARDSRGTDTQYF
>TRBJ2-3|few|NA|TRBV9
CASSVGGGWADTQYF
>TRBJ2-1|NA|NA|TRBV7-9
CASSSRTIPNNEQFF
>TRBJ1-2|few|NA|TRBV12-5
CASGLGNYGYTF
>TRBJ2-3|few|NA|TRBV4-2
CASSQEVVTDTQYF
>TRBJ1-2|few|TRBD1|TRBV6-1
CASSEGDRENYGYTF
>TRBJ2-5|NA|TRBD2|TRBV5-1
CASTPTSGSLLETQYF
>TRBJ2-2|once|TRBD2|TRBV27
CASTVKGLAPGELFF
>TRBJ2-7|NA|NA|TRBV4-2
CASSQGPVSGEQYF
>TRBJ1-4|few|NA|TRBV12-3/TRBV12-4
CASSFRHSTNEKLFF
>TRBJ2-5|few|TRBD1|TRBV28
CASSFGQGTQETQYF
>TRBJ2-3|NA|NA|TRBV24-1
CATSDVGMSGTDTQYF
>TRBJ2-7|few|NA|TRBV5-1
CASSGQVSSYEQYF
>TRBJ2-7|NA|TRBD2|TRBV20-1
CSATGTSGPFYEQYF